The source of this T cell receptor (beta chain) is a study of blood T cell repertoires in COVID-19. About the research overall: COVID-19 samples collected from the United States, Italy and Spain covered acute and convalescent phases. From T cells, B-cell-depleted T cells, or PBMCs came the material, which was cDNA or gDNA.

Sequencing was performed with immunoSEQ multiplex PCR; in TCRdb, only in-frame clones are kept and a portion is missing. The sample has around 150,000 clones, about 80% seen once. After removal of 6 bases from V and 5 bases from J, the junction contained 7 bases not matched to a gene. Germline V gene lookup returns CDR1 MNHEY and CDR2 SVGEGT. The CDR3 covers 15 residues. The sequence derives from a woman of 80 years or more with acute or convalescent COVID-19. Sequencing was carried out using peripheral blood. The chain uses TRBV6-2 or TRBV6-3 and TRBJ1-4; TRBD1 agrees at 9 bases. The CDR3 reads CASSLLGTGNEKLFF. The CDR3 DNA reads as TGTGCCAGCAGCCTCCTCGGGACAGGGAATGAAAAACTGTTTTTT.